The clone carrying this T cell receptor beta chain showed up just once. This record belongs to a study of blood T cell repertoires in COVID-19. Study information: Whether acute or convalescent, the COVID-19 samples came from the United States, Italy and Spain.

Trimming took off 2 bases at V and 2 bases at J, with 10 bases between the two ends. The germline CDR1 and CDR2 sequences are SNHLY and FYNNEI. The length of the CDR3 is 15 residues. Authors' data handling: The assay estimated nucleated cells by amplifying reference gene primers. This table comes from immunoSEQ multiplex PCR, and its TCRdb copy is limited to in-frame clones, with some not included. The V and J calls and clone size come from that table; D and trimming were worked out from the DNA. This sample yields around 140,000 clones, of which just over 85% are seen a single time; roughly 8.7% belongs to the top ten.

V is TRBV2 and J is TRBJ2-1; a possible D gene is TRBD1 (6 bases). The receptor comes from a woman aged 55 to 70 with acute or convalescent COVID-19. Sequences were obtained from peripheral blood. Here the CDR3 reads CASSERAGAYNEQFF. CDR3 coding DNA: TGTGCCAGCAGTGAACGGGCAGGGGCCTACAATGAGCAGTTCTTC.